This T cell receptor (beta chain) was recovered during a study of CD8+ T cells in alopecia areata. Once RNA had been extracted, it was reverse transcribed into cDNA to act as the sequencing template. Clones were read by immunoSEQ multiplex PCR, and TCRdb kept only the in-frame ones, dropping some. Here the sample spans around 270,000 clones, nearly 60% being singletons. Treatment defined: oral pan-JAK inhibitor, 5-10 mg twice daily. Peripheral blood and lesional scalp punch biopsies came from alopecia areata patients. The sample here was CD4+ T cells sorted from blood, taken at week 24, from a patient treated with tofacitinib. This sequence originates from a human donor with alopecia areata.

In DNA form, the CDR3 reads TGCGCCAGCAGCCCGGGACAGTTGCTGAACTCACCCCTCCACTTT. Encoded protein: CASSPGQLLNSPLHF. This rearrangement joins TRBV4-1 to TRBJ1-6, with 7 bases that match TRBD1. The V gene end was trimmed by 4 bases and the J gene end by 10 bases; junction bases not matched to a gene: 10. The CDR3 consists of 15 residues. CDR1 MGHRA and CDR2 YSYEKL come from the germline V gene.